This TCR beta chain was sequenced during a study of blood T cell repertoires in COVID-19. The overall study: There were acute and convalescent COVID-19 samples, and they came from the United States, Italy and Spain. From T cells, B-cell-depleted T cells, or PBMCs came the material, which was cDNA or gDNA.

CDR1 ENHRY and CDR2 SYGVKD come from the germline V gene. With 11 bases clipped from V and 5 bases from J, the junction kept 14 bases outside the gene matches. This CDR3 comprises 15 residues. In the original processing: It was from reference gene primer amplification that nucleated cell counts were estimated. This table comes from immunoSEQ multiplex PCR, and its TCRdb copy is limited to in-frame clones, with some not included. V and J calls and clone size are as listed in that table; D and trimming were resolved from the DNA. This sample has fewer than 350,000 clones, with roughly 86% found just once.

The source is a woman younger than 45 who had recovered from COVID-19. The chain employs TRBV10-3 and TRBJ2-1; the match to TRBD2 covers 8 bases. Sequencing was done on a sample of peripheral blood. The CDR3 DNA reads as TGTGCCTGCAAACCGGGGGGGGGCGCGGACAATGAGCAGTTCTTC. This encodes CACKPGGGADNEQFF.